A single sample gave rise to the 29 T cell receptor beta chains below, sequenced in a study of blood T cells in healthy people across ages. A second PCR, run for 7 to 11 cycles, used a sample-barcoded 5' primer plus a J-beta primer mix. Each CDR3 protein gets one entry after TCRdb re-called the 5' RACE reads with MiXCR. The top ten clones hold around a fifth of a sample with about 720,000 distinct CDR3 sequences, 20% to 25% of them seen once. The sequenced sample was blood. All receptors derive from a man aged 70-80 years in good health.

About this clonotype: This may be a read error: a much more frequent sequence differs by one nucleotide. The chain couples TRBV4-3 to TRBJ2-7; 10 bases are shared with TRBD2. The J call may be in error: the DNA end matches TRBJ2-1 better. From germline, CDR1 is LGHNA and CDR2 YSLEER. This CDR3 comprises 16 residues. The CDR3 DNA reads as TGCGCCAGCAGCCACGGCAATAGCGGGAGGTACTATGAGCAGTTCTTC. Residues: CASSHGNSGRYYEQFF.

The chain couples TRBV7-6 to TRBJ2-1; D is undetermined. Germline CDR1 and CDR2: SGHVS and FNYEAQ. Trimming stripped 5 bases from V and 7 bases from J, with 9 bases between. CDR3 length: 12 residues. The DNA of the CDR3 is TGTGCCAGCAGCCGAGTGTGGAATGAGCAGTTCTTC. Protein product: CASSRVWNEQFF.

The J gene is TRBJ2-3, the V gene TRBV18, with D unresolved. CDR3 length: 14 amino acids. Trimming removed 0 bases at V and 2 bases at J, with 6 bases between. Germline V CDR1 and CDR2: KGHSH, LQKENI. CDR3: CASSPPQITDTQYF. Written as DNA, the CDR3 is TGTGCCAGCTCACCACCACAGATCACAGATACGCAGTATTTT.

The rearrangement uses TRBV12-3 or TRBV12-4 and TRBJ2-3; 9 bases match TRBD2. Germline trimming cut 0 bases from V and 6 bases from J; bases unmatched to any gene: 4. The length of the CDR3 is 15 residues. The CDR3 coding sequence is TGTGCCAGCAGTTTAGCTATAGCGGGAGTGGATACGCAGTATTTT. As protein: CASSLAIAGVDTQYF.

This clonotype appeared a few times. V usage is TRBV12-3 or TRBV12-4 and J usage is TRBJ1-1, with D unclear. The germline V and J ends were trimmed by 7 bases and 6 bases, with 18 bases remaining between them. There are 14 residues in the CDR3. Here the CDR3 reads CASITKEWGAEAFF. CDR3 DNA sequence: TGTGCCAGCATAACGAAGGAGTGGGGTGCTGAAGCTTTCTTT.

This clonotype was counted only a few times. This chain uses TRBV12-3 or TRBV12-4 with TRBJ1-1; TRBD1 is a possible D gene (5 bases). The ends were cut back, 5 bases at V and 2 bases at J, with 12 bases in the middle. This CDR3 comprises 14 residues. The chain's CDR3 is CASSRPTDNTEAFF. The CDR3 DNA sequence: TGTGCCAGCAGTCGACCGACAGACAACACTGAAGCTTTCTTT.

The chain carries TRBV5-1 and TRBJ2-2, with a weak D call TRBD2 (7 bases). V lost 4 bases to trimming and J lost 4 bases, with 14 bases between them. The CDR3 runs to 15 residues. Per the germline V gene, CDR1 is SGHRS and CDR2 is YFSETQ. The CDR3 coding sequence is TGCGCCAGCAGCCGAGGGGGGGAGTTCACCGGGGAGCTGTTTTTT. Its translation is CASSRGGEFTGELFF. Full variable domain (outside the CDR3, taken from reference TRBV5-1 and TRBJ2-2): KAGVTQTPRYLIKTRGQQVTLSCSPISGHRSVSWYQQTPGQGLQFLFEYFSETQRNKGNFPGRFSGRQFSNSRSEMNVSTLELGDSALYLCASSRGGEFTGELFFGEGSRLTVL.

The V and J genes are TRBV9 and TRBJ2-3; D unresolved. The germline V gene encodes CDR1 SGDLS and CDR2 YYNGEE. The CDR3 runs to 15 residues. V was trimmed by 3 bases and J by 2 bases, leaving 13 bases between them. The CDR3 reads CASSGAGRTTDTQYF. The CDR3 DNA sequence: TGTGCCAGCAGCGGCGCCGGCCGAACCACAGATACGCAGTATTTT.

The rearrangement uses TRBV30 and TRBJ2-7, with D hard to call. The J call may be incorrect, as the DNA end agrees better with TRBJ2-1. Germline V gene sequence: CDR1 GTSNPN, CDR2 SVGIG (reference sequence). The CDR3 length is 11 residues. CDR3 bases: TGTGCCTGGAGTCATCAAAATGAGCAGTTCTTC. Protein product: CAWSHQNEQFF.

The chain recombines TRBV11-2 with TRBJ2-1; 7 bases agree with TRBD2. The CDR3 is made up of 17 amino acids. Germline-derived CDR1 and CDR2 are SGHAT and FQNNGV. J lost 3 bases, V lost 4 bases, and 12 bases had no gene match. The CDR3 DNA follows: TGTGCCAGCAGCTCCCAGGGAGTGGGGGGGGACTACAATGAGCAGTTCTTC. Translating it yields CASSSQGVGGDYNEQFF.

In its sample, this clonotype was seen a few times. The chain uses TRBV24-1 and TRBJ2-7; 11 bases fit TRBD2. Matching the DNA end better, TRBJ2-1 makes the J call doubtful. CDR3 size: 16 residues. CDR1 KGHDR and CDR2 SFDVKD come from the germline V gene. CDR3 in DNA: TGTGCCACCAGTGATGTGACTAGCGGGATAGGCAATGAGCAGTTCTTC. Translated: CATSDVTSGIGNEQFF.

V gene TRBV5-1 combines with J gene TRBJ2-1, with 8 bases that match TRBD1. From germline, CDR1 is SGHRS and CDR2 YFSETQ. V lost 0 bases and J lost 8; bases outside the gene matches: 4. There are 14 residues in the CDR3. This CDR3 is CASSLVRGPHEQFF. CDR3 DNA sequence: TGCGCCAGCAGCTTGGTCAGGGGGCCACATGAGCAGTTCTTC.

The chain has TRBV10-2 and TRBJ1-2, with TRBD1 identical over 7 bases. The CDR3 has 13 amino acids. V dropped 3 bases and J dropped 7; count of bases not matched to a gene: 5. Germline V CDR1 and CDR2: WSHSY, SAAADI. The CDR3 coding sequence is TGCGCCAGCAGTGAAATTAGGGACAGTGGCTACACCTTC. It specifies CASSEIRDSGYTF.

This clonotype has more than one count but fewer than ten. The chain has TRBV20-1 and TRBJ2-7, with TRBD1 identical over 9 bases. The V segment lost 5 bases and the J segment 1 base; nucleotides outside the gene matches: 15. In germline, CDR1 is DFQATT, CDR2 SNEGSKA (reference sequence). This CDR3 is 17 amino acids long. CDR3 bases: TGCAGTGCTCCACCGGGACAGGGAGGTCAGGGGTCCTACGAGCAGTACTTC. This codes for CSAPPGQGGQGSYEQYF.

The chain uses TRBV7-6 and TRBJ2-5; D call uncertain. This CDR3 region has 13 residues. Germline CDR1 and CDR2: SGHVS and FNYEAQ. The V end lost 3 bases, the J end lost 5 bases, and 10 bases lay between the germline ends. In DNA form, the CDR3 reads TGTGCCAGCAGCTTTTACACTCCGGAGACCCAGTACTTC. Translating it yields CASSFYTPETQYF.

The chain carries TRBV29-1 and TRBJ1-2; D gene uncertain. V dropped 4 bases and J dropped 8 bases, with 11 bases sitting between them. Germline V gives CDR1 SQVTM, CDR2 ANQGSEA. The CDR3 contains 11 residues. This CDR3 reads CSVVSIGGYTF. For the CDR3, the DNA is TGCAGCGTTGTAAGCATTGGGGGCTACACCTTC.

V and J are TRBV9 and TRBJ2-3, with D unresolved. The CDR3 spans 14 residues. Germline V gene data show CDR1 as SGDLS and CDR2 as YYNGEE. The ends were cut back, 1 base at V and 1 base at J, with 7 bases in the middle. This chain's CDR3 is CASSVTAGTDTQYF. The CDR3, as DNA: TGTGCCAGCAGCGTAACAGCCGGCACAGATACGCAGTATTTT.

This chain links TRBV29-1 with TRBJ2-3, with D possibly called TRBD1 or TRBD2 (6 bases each). V was cut by 5 bases and J by 6 bases, with 9 bases left in between. The CDR3 loop spans 11 amino acids. Germline lookup yields CDR1 SQVTM and CDR2 ANQGSEA. The CDR3 region is CSVWGADTQYF. The DNA of the CDR3 is TGCAGCGTTTGGGGGGCGGATACGCAGTATTTT.

The J gene is TRBJ1-1, the V gene TRBV6-5, with D possibly matching TRBD1 (6 bases). This CDR3 is built from 12 residues. The germline CDR1 and CDR2 sequences are MNHEY and SVGAGI. V lost 8 bases, J lost 3 bases, and 10 bases lay in between. CDR3 protein: CASGQGYTEAFF. CDR3 DNA sequence: TGTGCCAGCGGGCAGGGGTACACTGAAGCTTTCTTT.

This clonotype was counted only a few times. Compared with germline, one end of the junction differs, possibly owing to a read error. The chain links TRBV4-2 to TRBJ2-5, with a tentative D call TRBD1 (6 bases). The CDR3 runs 16 residues. The germline V gene encodes CDR1 LGHNA and CDR2 YNFKEQ. This CDR3 reads CASSQDPYQGQEAQYF. CDR3 in DNA: TGTGCCAGCAGCCAAGATCCGTACCAGGGACAAGAGGCCCAGTACTTC.

The table lists this clonotype with many counts. This chain uses TRBV5-1 with TRBJ2-3; the match to TRBD2 covers 13 bases. Germline V gives CDR1 SGHRS, CDR2 YFSETQ. The CDR3 sequence is 16 residues long. Germline trimming cut 3 bases from V and 1 base from J; bases unmatched to any gene: 2. This CDR3 is CASSSGLAGRTDTQYF. CDR3 DNA: TGCGCCAGCAGCTCGGGACTAGCGGGACGCACAGATACGCAGTATTTT. The full variable domain, its missing parts supplied by reference TRBV5-1 and TRBJ2-3, is KAGVTQTPRYLIKTRGQQVTLSCSPISGHRSVSWYQQTPGQGLQFLFEYFSETQRNKGNFPGRFSGRQFSNSRSEMNVSTLELGDSALYLCASSSGLAGRTDTQYFGPGTRLTVL.

The sample holds a few counts of this clonotype. The chain links TRBV9 to TRBJ2-1; D assignment may be TRBD1 or TRBD2 (5 bases each). The V end was cut by 4 bases, the J end by 1 base, with 9 bases between. This CDR3 is 14 amino acids long. CDR1 is SGDLS, CDR2 YYNGEE, per germline. The DNA for the CDR3 is TGTGCCAGCAGCCCTTGGGGGTCCTACAATGAGCAGTTCTTC. Translating it yields CASSPWGSYNEQFF. Variable domain in full (rest from reference TRBV9 and TRBJ2-1): DSGVTQTPKHLITATGQRVTLRCSPRSGDLSVYWYQQSLDQGLQFLIQYYNGEERAKGNILERFSAQQFPDLHSELNLSSLELGDSALYFCASSPWGSYNEQFFGPGTRLTVL.

This clonotype has at least ten counts. The J gene is TRBJ2-1, the V gene TRBV12-3 or TRBV12-4; 7 bases fit TRBD2. The V segment lost 7 bases and the J segment 4 bases; nucleotides outside the gene matches: 10. The CDR3 totals 15 residues. CDR3 sequence reads: CASNPAGLLYNEQFF. The DNA of the CDR3 is TGTGCCAGCAACCCAGCGGGGCTATTATACAATGAGCAGTTCTTC.

A word on this clonotype: This may be a read error, as it is one base from a much larger clone. The chain carries TRBV20-1 and TRBJ2-5, with D uncertain. Trimming stripped 5 bases from V and 7 bases from J, with 8 bases between. CDR1 and CDR2 (germline): DFQATT, SNEGSKA (reference sequence). The CDR3 spans 10 residues. CDR3 sequence reads: CSARSGTQYF. The CDR3 coding sequence is TGCAGTGCTCGATCAGGGACCCAGTACTTC.

This chain connects TRBV5-1 to TRBJ2-5; TRBD2 matches at 11 bases. The J call may be mistaken, given a closer DNA end match to TRBJ2-7. Germline CDR1 reads SGHRS; CDR2 reads YFSETQ. The CDR3 runs 17 residues. The CDR3 nucleotides are TGCGCCAGCAGCTTTTTCTGGACTAGCGGGTTCTCCCACGAGCAGTACGTC. It encodes CASSFFWTSGFSHEQYV.

CDR3 sequence (DNA): TGCGCCAGCAGCTTGGACGGTTCGGTTTATGGCTACACCTTC. Translated, it gives CASSLDGSVYGYTF. The genes are TRBV5-1 and TRBJ1-2; D is unclear. V was clipped by 0 bases and J by 5 bases, with 11 bases between them. This CDR3 is built from 14 residues. The germline CDR1 and CDR2 sequences are SGHRS and YFSETQ.

The chain couples TRBV12-3 or TRBV12-4 to TRBJ2-5; TRBD2 matches at 7 bases. This CDR3 region has 14 residues. With V trimmed by 2 bases and J by 9 bases, 9 bases remained unmatched. The CDR3 DNA reads TGTGCCAGCAGTTTAAGGCTAGCGGAAGGGGCCCAGTACTTC. Protein sequence: CASSLRLAEGAQYF.

The chain has TRBV6-2 or TRBV6-3 and TRBJ2-7, with D tentatively TRBD1 or TRBD2 (5 bases each). Matching the DNA end better, TRBJ2-5 makes the J call doubtful. CDR3 size: 14 residues. CDR1 and CDR2 from the germline V gene are MNHEY and SVGEGT. This chain's CDR3 is CASSHGDHEMTQYF. CDR3 coding DNA: TGTGCCAGCAGTCATGGGGACCACGAAATGACCCAGTACTTC.

This clonotype has at least ten counts. V is TRBV5-1 and J is TRBJ2-5, with D perhaps matching TRBD1 or TRBD2 (5 bases each). The J call may be mistaken, given a closer DNA end match to TRBJ2-7. Germline lookup yields CDR1 SGHRS and CDR2 YFSETQ. CDR3 length equals 14 residues. The CDR3 reads CASSARGNSYEQYF. CDR3 bases: TGCGCCAGCAGCGCCCGGGGCAACTCCTACGAGCAGTACTTC.